These 26 T cell receptor beta chains originate from one sample sequenced in a study of blood T cells in healthy people across ages. Alongside a J-beta primer mix, a sample-barcoded 5' primer served in a second PCR lasting about 6 to 11 cycles. A single record per CDR3 protein comes from TCRdb applying MiXCR to the 5' RACE reads. This sample has about 700,000 distinct CDR3 sequences; roughly 32% occur once, and the top ten carry 15%. The specimen sequenced was blood. Every receptor here comes from a woman older than 75 in good health.

This clonotype was detected once. The CDR3 protein is CASSLPAGASSYEQYF. The CDR3 DNA follows: TGTGCCAGCAGCTTACCCGCAGGGGCCAGCTCCTACGAGCAGTACTTC. The chain uses TRBV5-5 and TRBJ2-7, with a tentative D call TRBD1 (6 bases). Germline assignment: CDR1 SGHKS and CDR2 YYEKEE (reference sequence). V was pared by 2 bases and J by 0 bases, with 15 bases between. This CDR3 comprises 16 residues.

This chain links TRBV10-3 with TRBJ2-7; D is possibly TRBD2 (6 bases). The germline V and J ends were trimmed by 10 bases and 2 bases, with 12 bases remaining between them. Per germline, CDR1 ENHRY and CDR2 SYGVKD. The CDR3 runs to 12 residues. The CDR3 here is CATLGLTYEQYF. The CDR3 nucleotides are TGTGCCACCCTTGGACTAACCTACGAGCAGTACTTC.

This clonotype has just a few counts. The CDR3 nucleotides read TGTGCCAGCAGCTTAGGTTACTATCAGCCCCAGCATTTT. It encodes CASSLGYYQPQHF. The V call is TRBV11-1, the J call TRBJ1-5; no definite D call. V lost 1 base and J lost 5, with 6 bases in between. The CDR3 is 13 residues long. Germline V CDR1 and CDR2: SGHAT, FQDESV (reference sequence).

This clonotype came up many times. This chain joins TRBV7-9 and TRBJ2-7, with 8 nucleotides matching TRBD1. The CDR3 runs 12 residues. CDR1 is SEHNR, CDR2 FQNEAQ, per germline (reference sequence). V lost 11 bases to trimming and J lost 5 bases; unmatched junction nucleotides: 8. CDR3 region: CAGGQGDDEQYF. The CDR3 coding sequence is TGTGCCGGTGGACAGGGAGACGACGAGCAGTACTTC.

With regard to this clonotype: Being one base from a much bigger clone, this may be a read error. The J gene is TRBJ2-5, the V gene TRBV20-1; tentative D call: TRBD2 (6 bases). There are 16 residues in the CDR3. Germline V gives CDR1 DFQATT, CDR2 SNEGSKA (reference sequence). Between the trimmed V and J ends, which lost 4 bases and 3 bases, there was a span of 21 bases. The CDR3 nucleotides read TGCAGTGCTATTTTAGGCGCGGGGAGAGACGAAGAGACCCAGTACTTC. Its translation is CSAILGAGRDEETQYF.

This clonotype was recorded only once. A much larger clone lies one base from this, so it may be a read error. This chain joins TRBV3-1 and TRBJ1-2; TRBD1 is a possible D gene (5 bases). V lost 5 bases and J lost 1, with 14 bases in between. CDR3 length equals 15 residues. The V gene's germline CDR1 is LGHDT and CDR2 YNNKEL (reference sequence). The CDR3 region has the DNA TGTGCCAGCAGCATCCGGGCAGGGATTAACTATGGCTACACCTTC. Protein: CASSIRAGINYGYTF.

As to this clonotype: This may stem from a read error, because a much larger clone lies one nucleotide away. The chain recombines TRBV4-2 with TRBJ2-1; maybe TRBD2 (6 bases). The last part of the DNA fits TRBJ2-7 better; the J call may be wrong. Germline V gene sequence: CDR1 LGHNA, CDR2 YNFKEQ. The CDR3 covers 16 residues. The CDR3 loop reads CASSQEAGSSYNEQYF. CDR3 bases: TGTGCCAGCAGCCAAGAGGCGGGGAGCTCCTACAATGAGCAGTACTTC.

This clonotype was counted many times. The J gene is TRBJ2-5, the V gene TRBV7-2; 15 nucleotides align to TRBD2. From germline, CDR1 is SGHTA and CDR2 FQGNSA. This CDR3 has 18 amino acids. Trimming took 7 bases from V and 0 from J; bases not matched to a gene: 9. The CDR3 DNA reads as TGTGCCAGCACGGGTTGGACTAGCGGGGGGGGTTACCAAGAGACCCAGTACTTC. As protein: CASTGWTSGGGYQETQYF.

The sample holds many counts of this clonotype. The V gene is TRBV6-1, the J gene TRBJ2-7; D might be TRBD1 (6 bases). Germline V gene data show CDR1 as MNHNS and CDR2 as SASEGT. Trimming left V 6 bases short and J 5 bases short, with 11 bases between. This CDR3 is 12 amino acids long. The CDR3 DNA sequence: TGTGCCAGCAGAGACACAGGGAACGAGCAGTACTTC. Its translation: CASRDTGNEQYF.

At least ten counts were recorded for this clonotype. The chain is built from TRBV9 and TRBJ2-6; 7 bases are a match to TRBD2. Per the germline V gene, CDR1 is SGDLS and CDR2 is YYNGEE. V lost 4 bases and J lost 0; bases outside the gene matches: 10. This CDR3 has 18 amino acids. The CDR3 sequence: CASSPGGVLISGANVLTF. In DNA form, the CDR3 reads TGTGCCAGCAGCCCGGGAGGCGTCCTCATCTCTGGGGCCAACGTCCTGACTTTC.

This clonotype was seen a handful of times. This chain uses TRBV4-2 with TRBJ1-1; TRBD1 agrees at 10 bases. V gave up 2 bases and J gave up 3 bases; unmatched junction bases: 12. Germline V gene lookup returns CDR1 LGHNA and CDR2 YNFKEQ. The CDR3 has 18 residues. The CDR3 region is CASSQFPIRTGGDTEAFF. The CDR3 bases are TGTGCCAGCAGCCAATTTCCAATTAGGACAGGGGGGGACACTGAAGCTTTCTTT.

This clonotype showed up many times. The chain employs TRBV5-1 and TRBJ2-3; D may correspond to TRBD1 or TRBD2 (6 bases each). This CDR3 is built from 21 residues. V lost 3 bases to trimming and J lost 3 bases, with 32 bases between them. Germline CDR1 SGHRS, CDR2 YFSETQ. Here the CDR3 reads CASSSIRQPLAVGGPTDTQYF. The CDR3, as DNA: TGCGCCAGCAGCTCAATTCGTCAACCATTAGCGGTGGGGGGCCCGACAGATACGCAGTATTTT.

Remarks on this clonotype: A much larger clone lies a single base off, so this may be a read error. The J gene is TRBJ2-5, the V gene TRBV20-1, with TRBD2 matching 11 bases. This CDR3 region has 15 residues. CDR1 and CDR2 from the germline V gene are DFQATT and SNEGSKA (reference sequence). CDR3 DNA: TGCAGTGCTCTCTTAGCGGGGGGGTACCAAGGGACCCAGTACTTC. It yields the protein CSALLAGGYQGTQYF.

In this sample, this clonotype turned up a few times. This rearrangement joins TRBV2 to TRBJ1-1; D remains unclear. V was clipped by 8 bases and J by 4 bases, with 14 bases between them. Germline CDR1 SNHLY, CDR2 FYNNEI. This CDR3 has 13 amino acids. The CDR3 region has the DNA TGTGCCAGCCTAGACATCCTCGTCACTGAAGCTTTCTTT. This encodes CASLDILVTEAFF.

This chain links TRBV24-1 with TRBJ1-4; the D is unclear. This CDR3 region has 15 residues. Trimming removed 5 bases at V and 8 bases at J, with 17 bases between. Per germline, CDR1 KGHDR and CDR2 SFDVKD. The CDR3 loop is CATSALDIEEEKLFF. CDR3 nucleotide sequence: TGTGCCACCAGTGCCTTAGACATCGAGGAGGAAAAACTGTTTTTT.

Ten or more counts support this clonotype. V is TRBV25-1 and J is TRBJ2-5, with 8 bases aligning to TRBD2. This CDR3 comprises 16 residues. CDR1 is MGHDK and CDR2 is SYGVNS in the germline V gene. Unmatched junction bases numbered 12, after V lost 6 bases and J lost 3 bases. The CDR3 DNA reads as TGTGCCAGCAGGCCCCCTGGGCATAGCGGGAAAGAGACCCAGTACTTC. Translating gives CASRPPGHSGKETQYF.

This clonotype was picked up a small number of times. The V and J genes are TRBV3-1 and TRBJ1-2; 8 nucleotides align to TRBD1. V shed 4 bases and J 8 bases; nucleotides not matched to a gene: 9. The CDR3 length is 14 residues. CDR1 LGHDT and CDR2 YNNKEL come from the germline V gene (reference sequence). In DNA, the CDR3 is TGTGCCAGCAGCCCCCCCGGGACAGGAGGGGGCTACACCTTC. Translating it yields CASSPPGTGGGYTF.

V gene TRBV7-6 combines with J gene TRBJ2-2, with 8 bases fitting TRBD2. Germline CDR1 SGHVS, CDR2 FNYEAQ. V trimming: 5 bases; J trimming: 4 bases; junction bases outside the gene matches: 12. The CDR3 runs to 17 residues. CDR3 protein: CASSLLGAGVVTGELFF. CDR3 nucleotide sequence: TGTGCCAGCAGCCTCCTAGGAGCGGGGGTAGTCACCGGGGAGCTGTTTTTT.

About this clonotype: A single base separates this from a much larger clone, so it may be a read error. The chain links TRBV5-1 to TRBJ2-3, with D possibly TRBD2 on 6 matching bases. The germline V gene has CDR1 SGHRS and CDR2 YFSETQ. Trimming removed 3 bases at V and 2 bases at J, with 13 bases between. The CDR3 covers 15 residues. CDR3 in amino acids: CASSSGDRFTDTQYF. The CDR3 DNA follows: TGCGCCAGCAGCTCGGGGGACCGATTCACAGATACGCAGTATTTT.

About this clonotype itself: A much larger clone is a single base away; this may be a read error. CDR3 bases: TGCAGTGCTAGCAAGTCTAGCGGGGGGATTAAAGAGACCCAGTACTTC. Residues: CSASKSSGGIKETQYF. V and J are TRBV20-1 and TRBJ2-5, with 11 bases that match TRBD2. Germline CDR1 reads DFQATT; CDR2 reads SNEGSKA (reference sequence). V lost 3 bases, J lost 3 bases, and 9 bases stayed unmatched. The CDR3 is made up of 16 amino acids.

This clonotype was seen ten or more times. This sequence joins TRBV5-1 and TRBJ2-7; D tentatively reads TRBD1 or TRBD2 (5 bases each). The V gene lost 3 bases and the J gene lost 5 bases, with 12 bases spanning the gap. Germline V gene lookup returns CDR1 SGHRS and CDR2 YFSETQ. This CDR3 comprises 13 residues. The CDR3: CASSSRGPHEQYF. The DNA for the CDR3 is TGCGCCAGCAGCTCTCGGGGCCCCCACGAGCAGTACTTC.

This chain connects TRBV7-8 to TRBJ1-4, with D hard to call. Germline values: CDR1 SGHVS, CDR2 FQNEAQ. V was trimmed by 1 base and J by 10 bases, leaving 16 bases between them. There are 15 residues in the CDR3. The CDR3 DNA follows: TGTGCCAGCAGCTTAGTAGCCACCCGAATGGGAAAACTGTTTTTT. This translates into CASSLVATRMGKLFF. Supplemented by reference TRBV7-8 and TRBJ1-4, the full variable domain reads GAGVSQSPRYKVAKRGQDVALRCDPISGHVSLFWYQQALGQGPEFLTYFQNEAQLDKSGLPSDRFFAERPEGSVSTLKIQRTQQEDSAVYLCASSLVATRMGKLFFGSGTQLSVL.

A few counts support this clonotype. V usage is TRBV7-2 and J usage is TRBJ1-4; TRBD1 aligns across 8 bases. Germline V gene lookup returns CDR1 SGHTA and CDR2 FQGNSA. CDR3 length: 16 amino acids. J gave up 4 bases and V 3 bases, and 7 bases lay outside the gene matches. The CDR3 here is CASSLTGASGNEKLFF. CDR3 DNA sequence: TGTGCCAGCAGCTTGACAGGGGCCTCGGGTAATGAAAAACTGTTTTTT.

Notes on this clonotype: With a much larger clone just one base away, this may be a read error. The J gene is TRBJ2-5, the V gene TRBV6-6; D gene ambiguous. The V gene lost 1 base and the J gene lost 11 bases, with 17 bases spanning the gap. This CDR3 is 14 amino acids long. In germline, CDR1 is MNHNY, CDR2 SVGAGI (reference sequence). CDR3 sequence (DNA): TGTGCCAGCAGTTACTTGGCCCCTTCGGTCGGGCAGTACTTC. It translates to CASSYLAPSVGQYF.

The V call is TRBV29-1, the J call TRBJ2-2; D call uncertain. The CDR3 has 15 residues. Germline CDR1 reads SQVTM; CDR2 reads ANQGSEA. Trimming removed 8 bases from V and 0 bases from J, with 16 bases in between. The chain's CDR3 is CSTTRPGSNTGELFF. CDR3 nucleotides: TGCAGCACCACCCGCCCAGGATCGAACACCGGGGAGCTGTTTTTT.

As concerns this clonotype: An end of the junction differs from the germline gene, which may be a read error. The V call is TRBV2, the J call TRBJ2-1; 7 nucleotides line up with TRBD1. The CDR3 spans 12 residues. CDR1 and CDR2 (germline): SNHLY, FYNNEI. The CDR3 is CASRAQGDEQVF. CDR3 in DNA: TGTGCCAGCAGAGCCCAGGGGGACGAGCAGGTCTTC.